Following are 12 T cell receptor beta chains from one sample sequenced in a study of shared clonotypes between healthy human individuals. Some clones are missing from TCRdb's copy, which holds only in-frame ones; the method was immunoSEQ multiplex PCR. The sample holds fewer than 400,000 clones, roughly 70% seen once. Sequencing was done on a sample of memory CD4+ T cells sorted from blood. Noted subset: CD45RA-negative fraction. The receptors were gathered from a man between 25 and 39 years old in good health.

The chain combines TRBV18 with TRBJ2-7; 14 bases agree with TRBD2. The germline CDR1 and CDR2 sequences are KGHSH and LQKENI. CDR3 length: 15 residues. Trimming at V came to 3 bases and at J to 6 bases, leaving 4 bases not matched to a gene. The CDR3 DNA is TGTGCCAGCTCACCGGGACTAGCGGGAGTGGTCGAGCAGTACTTC. Its translation: CASSPGLAGVVEQYF.

The chain joins TRBV6-1 to TRBJ1-3, with 8 positions matching TRBD1. V lost 2 bases and J lost 0; bases outside the gene matches: 9. This CDR3 spans 18 amino acids. CDR1 MNHNS and CDR2 SASEGT come from the germline V gene. CDR3 sequence (DNA): TGTGCCAGCAGTGAAAGGGCAGGGGGCCATGGCTCTGGAAACACCATATATTTT. This sequence encodes CASSERAGGHGSGNTIYF.

This clone was found a few times. The V call is TRBV2, the J call TRBJ1-5, with D possibly being TRBD1 (5 bases). CDR3 size: 13 residues. Germline V gene data show CDR1 as SNHLY and CDR2 as FYNNEI. V lost 4 bases, J lost 7 bases, and 11 bases lay in between. The CDR3 coding sequence is TGTGCCAGCAGTGTACGGGGGATCCAGCCCCAGCATTTT. Protein sequence: CASSVRGIQPQHF.

The chain combines TRBV7-9 with TRBJ2-2; 12 bases match TRBD2. V gave up 4 bases and J gave up 6 bases; unmatched junction bases: 6. The CDR3 runs 16 residues. Germline V CDR1 and CDR2: SEHNR, FQNEAQ (reference sequence). In DNA form, the CDR3 reads TGTGCCAGCAGCTCCCGACTAGCGGGAGAGGCCGGGGAGCTGTTTTTT. Protein product: CASSSRLAGEAGELFF.

This chain joins TRBV2 and TRBJ2-3; D call uncertain. Trimming removed 3 bases from V and 6 bases from J, with 7 bases in between. The CDR3 extends over 12 amino acids. Germline CDR1 SNHLY, CDR2 FYNNEI. The CDR3 sequence is CASSEVADTQYF. The DNA of the CDR3 is TGTGCCAGCAGTGAGGTCGCGGATACGCAGTATTTT.

The chain uses TRBV12-2 and TRBJ2-1; the D segment call TRBD2 is taken from the table without a DNA check. TRBV12-2 is recorded as a pseudogene. The CDR3 sequence is 15 residues long. CDR3 in amino acids: CASRFLAGVSNEQFF. DNA of the CDR3: TGTGCAAGTCGCTTCTTAGCGGGAGTGAGTAATGAGCAGTTCTTC.

The chain is built from TRBV10-3 and TRBJ1-4; D is uncertain. Germline V gene data show CDR1 as ENHRY and CDR2 as SYGVKD. Deletions cut 7 bases from V and 3 bases from J, with 9 bases between. This CDR3 has 13 residues. The DNA of the CDR3 is TGTGCCATCACCGCGGAGGCTAATGAAAAACTGTTTTTT. Translating gives CAITAEANEKLFF.

This chain joins TRBV2 and TRBJ2-1; 7 nucleotides agree with TRBD2. The CDR3 contains 14 residues. The germline V gene has CDR1 SNHLY and CDR2 FYNNEI. J lost 0 bases, V lost 7 bases, and 3 bases had no gene match. The CDR3 coding sequence is TGTGCCAGCACGGCTAGCGGCTCCTACAATGAGCAGTTCTTC. This codes for CASTASGSYNEQFF.

The chain couples TRBV4-2 to TRBJ1-1; 7 nucleotides line up with TRBD1. This CDR3 spans 17 amino acids. V was clipped by 2 bases and J by 1 base; unmatched bases: 10. Germline values: CDR1 LGHNA, CDR2 YNFKEQ. In DNA, the CDR3 is TGTGCCAGCAGCCAAAGACAGGGCAAAGGGTCGAACACTGAAGCTTTCTTT. Amino acids: CASSQRQGKGSNTEAFF.

The genes are TRBV6-6 and TRBJ1-1; D might be TRBD1 (6 bases). This CDR3 comprises 16 residues. The germline gives CDR1 MNHNY, CDR2 SVGAGI (reference sequence). Trimming left V 2 bases short and J 3 bases short, with 16 bases between. The CDR3, as DNA: TGTGCCAGCAGTTACCCAAATTCAAAGGGGGACACTGAAGCTTTCTTT. This translates into CASSYPNSKGDTEAFF.

The rearrangement links TRBV5-1 to TRBJ2-2; D is perhaps TRBD1 (5 bases). Germline assignment: CDR1 SGHRS and CDR2 YFSETQ. The germline V and J ends were trimmed by 4 bases and 6 bases, with 10 bases remaining between them. This CDR3 spans 13 amino acids. The CDR3 loop is CASSVAGPGELFF. CDR3 nucleotide sequence: TGCGCCAGCAGCGTCGCAGGGCCCGGGGAGCTGTTTTTT.

This sequence joins TRBV19 and TRBJ2-2, with TRBD1 matching over 7 bases. CDR1 and CDR2 (germline): LNHDA, SQIVND (reference sequence). The CDR3 totals 15 residues. Trimming cost V 1 base and J 7 bases; bases outside gene matches: 6. The CDR3 DNA reads as TGTGCCAGTAGTATAGTCGGGACAGTGGGCGGGGAGCTGTTTTTT. It yields the protein CASSIVGTVGGELFF. The full variable domain, with the rest looked up from reference TRBV19 and TRBJ2-2, is DGGITQSPKYLFRKEGQNVTLSCEQNLNHDAMYWYRQDPGQGLRLIYYSQIVNDFQKGDIAEGYSVSREKKESFPLTVTSAQKNPTAFYLCASSIVGTVGGELFFGEGSRLTVL.